Listed here are 29 T cell receptor beta chains from one sample, sequenced in a study of post-analysis software for immune sequencing data. The antigens for these receptors are not known. Findings and caveats of the study: Patients showed TRBV5-6, TRBV5-1 and TRBV20-1 among roughly 5 TRBV segments more frequent than in controls.

Carried by the TCR beta cDNA libraries were unique molecular identifiers. Using its own MiXCR run on the PCR reads, TCRdb lists one record per CDR3 protein. Found here are roughly 800,000 distinct CDR3 sequences, 25% to 30% of them singletons; the top ten hold 0.5% to 0.6%. The sample comprised blood. These receptors were taken from a girl aged 10 to 17 with multiple sclerosis.

This clonotype was detected once. The CDR3 is CASSLSQSHQYF. Here the CDR3 DNA reads TGTGCCAGCAGCTTAAGCCAGAGCCATCAGTACTTC. The chain carries TRBV7-2 and TRBJ2-5; D gene uncertain. Germline CDR1 SGHTA, CDR2 FQGNSA. Trimming left V 2 bases short and J 11 bases short, with 12 bases between. CDR3 length: 12 amino acids.

For this clonotype: A single base separates this from a much larger clone, so it may be a read error. V usage is TRBV12-3 or TRBV12-4 and J usage is TRBJ1-1; TRBD1 matches at 9 bases. V shed 7 bases, J shed 6 bases, and the junction held 9 bases outside the gene matches. The CDR3 totals 14 residues. CDR3 region: CASTPRGTGSEAFF. For the CDR3, the DNA is TGTGCCAGCACCCCTAGGGGGACAGGGTCTGAAGCTTTCTTT.

This clonotype was observed at least ten times. The rearrangement uses TRBV4-1 and TRBJ2-3, with 8 bases fitting TRBD2. Germline V gene data show CDR1 as MGHRA and CDR2 as YSYEKL. This CDR3 region has 17 residues. Unmatched junction bases numbered 6, after V lost 1 base and J lost 0 bases. The CDR3 DNA sequence: TGCGCCAGCAGCCAAGGTTCGGGGGGGGCTAGCACAGATACGCAGTATTTT. Protein: CASSQGSGGASTDTQYF.

V usage is TRBV29-1 and J usage is TRBJ2-7, with D tentatively TRBD1 (5 bases). V dropped 3 bases and J dropped 5 bases, with 11 bases sitting between them. The CDR3 has 12 amino acids. Germline CDR1 SQVTM, CDR2 ANQGSEA. The CDR3 sequence: CSVDVWGDEQYF. The CDR3 bases are TGCAGCGTTGATGTCTGGGGCGACGAGCAGTACTTC.

Only a few counts were recorded for this clonotype. V and J are TRBV3-1 and TRBJ2-7; the D is unclear. The V end lost 8 bases, the J end lost 7 bases, and 24 bases lay between the germline ends. The CDR3 runs 15 residues. Germline V CDR1 and CDR2: LGHDT, YNNKEL (reference sequence). CDR3 nucleotides: TGTGCCAGCCAATCGGAAGACACCTCCTACAATGAGCAGTACTTC. This codes for CASQSEDTSYNEQYF.

The chain links TRBV5-1 to TRBJ2-2, with D unclear. CDR1 SGHRS and CDR2 YFSETQ come from the germline V gene. The CDR3 consists of 15 residues. With 6 bases removed from V and 3 bases from J, the gap between germline ends came to 15 bases. DNA of the CDR3: TGCGCCAGCACTGGCCTCTTAGGAGACACCGGGGAGCTGTTTTTT. Protein product: CASTGLLGDTGELFF. Combining the CDR3 with reference TRBV5-1 and TRBJ2-2 gives the whole variable domain KAGVTQTPRYLIKTRGQQVTLSCSPISGHRSVSWYQQTPGQGLQFLFEYFSETQRNKGNFPGRFSGRQFSNSRSEMNVSTLELGDSALYLCASTGLLGDTGELFFGEGSRLTVL.

The CDR3 loop reads CASSLLNTGAKAFF. The DNA for the CDR3 is TGTGCCAGCAGTTTACTCAATACAGGGGCGAAGGCTTTCTTT. The chain links TRBV28 to TRBJ1-1, with 7 bases that match TRBD1. Germline lookup yields CDR1 MDHEN and CDR2 SYDVKM. The CDR3 is 14 residues long. Losses at the gene ends were 2 bases for V and 11 bases for J; bases not matched to a gene: 11.

This clonotype was detected only a few times. The V and J genes are TRBV4-3 and TRBJ2-7; 10 bases fit TRBD2. Germline V gives CDR1 LGHNA, CDR2 YSLEER. There are 16 residues in the CDR3. V dropped 3 bases and J dropped 0; count of bases not matched to a gene: 5. The DNA for the CDR3 is TGCGCCAGCAGCCATGACGCTAGCGGGAGCTCCTACGAGCAGTACTTC. It yields the protein CASSHDASGSSYEQYF.

Of note for this clonotype: This may come from a read error, since a much larger clone is one base off. The J gene is TRBJ2-7, the V gene TRBV29-1; D possibly corresponds to TRBD1 (6 bases). The CDR3 covers 13 residues. Germline-derived CDR1 and CDR2 are SQVTM and ANQGSEA. Trimming took 6 bases from V and 2 from J, leaving 14 bases between them. The DNA of the CDR3 is TGCAGCGTGGCGCGCACAGGGACCTACGAGCAGTACTTC. This sequence encodes CSVARTGTYEQYF.

Of note for this clonotype: This may arise from a read error, as a much more abundant clone is one base away. The CDR3 nucleotides read TGTGCCGGCAGCCAGTACCAAGAGACCCAGTACTTC. Amino acids: CAGSQYQETQYF. V is TRBV7-6 and J is TRBJ2-5; D gene unclear. The germline V gene encodes CDR1 SGHVS and CDR2 FNYEAQ. The CDR3 covers 12 residues.

J is TRBJ2-5 and V is TRBV10-2; 11 bases match TRBD1. Looked up from germline, CDR1 is WSHSY and CDR2 is SAAADI. CDR3 size: 15 residues. V shed 5 bases and J 11 bases; nucleotides not matched to a gene: 13. The CDR3 DNA follows: TGCGCCAGCAGTACCGGGACAGGGGGATTCAATGAGCAGTACTTC. Encoded protein: CASSTGTGGFNEQYF.

The CDR3 DNA sequence: TGCGCCAGCAGTGGACTAGCGGGATGGGAGCAGTATTTT. Protein: CASSGLAGWEQYF. The chain combines TRBV4-3 with TRBJ2-3; 12 bases match TRBD2. Trimming cost V 6 bases and J 11 bases; bases outside gene matches: 6. Looked up from germline, CDR1 is LGHNA and CDR2 is YSLEER. The CDR3 is made up of 13 amino acids.

A note on this clonotype: A junction boundary mismatches the germline segment, possibly from a read error. The chain recombines TRBV11-3 with TRBJ2-1, with 8 bases aligning to TRBD2. The CDR3 consists of 13 residues. Germline values: CDR1 SGHNT, CDR2 YENEEA. The CDR3 region is CASSPGTSNEQFF. The CDR3, as DNA: TGCGCCAGCAGCCCCGGGACTAGCAATGAGCAGTTCTTC.

The chain is built from TRBV4-3 and TRBJ2-3; D gene unclear. The CDR3 has 15 amino acids. V was trimmed by 0 bases and J by 2 bases, leaving 9 bases between them. The germline V gene has CDR1 LGHNA and CDR2 YSLEER. The CDR3 sequence: CASSQDSYTTDTQYF. The CDR3 DNA sequence: TGCGCCAGCAGCCAAGATTCCTACACCACAGATACGCAGTATTTT.

The chain links TRBV11-2 to TRBJ2-7; 13 positions match TRBD2. This CDR3 is built from 16 residues. V shed 4 bases, J shed 2 bases, and the junction held 5 bases outside the gene matches. Germline-derived CDR1 and CDR2 are SGHAT and FQNNGV. CDR3: CASSYQLAGGPYEQYF. The CDR3 DNA reads TGTGCCAGCAGCTACCAACTAGCGGGAGGGCCCTACGAGCAGTACTTC.

The chain employs TRBV18 and TRBJ1-1; tentative D call: TRBD1 (6 bases). The CDR3 consists of 14 residues. The V gene lost 6 bases and the J gene lost 3 bases, with 14 bases spanning the gap. CDR1 is KGHSH and CDR2 is LQKENI in the germline V gene. The CDR3 DNA is TGTGCCAGCTCGCCAAGTGGGGGGCACACTGAAGCTTTCTTT. This codes for CASSPSGGHTEAFF.

This clonotype was seen a handful of times. This rearrangement joins TRBV28 to TRBJ2-7; D gene uncertain. This CDR3 contains 15 residues. Germline lookup yields CDR1 MDHEN and CDR2 SYDVKM. Trimming took 5 bases from V and 6 from J, leaving 20 bases between them. The CDR3 protein is CASSDPGRGVGEQYF. The DNA for the CDR3 is TGTGCCAGCAGTGACCCCGGTAGAGGCGTGGGCGAGCAGTACTTC.

This clonotype was seen just once. The conserved final phenylalanine or tryptophan is absent from the CDR3, which likely points to a read error. The chain has TRBV6-5 and TRBJ1-4, with D hard to call. Germline V gene sequence: CDR1 MNHEY, CDR2 SVGAGI. The V and J ends lost 2 bases and 6 bases respectively, with 13 bases between them. This CDR3 has 15 amino acids. CDR3 coding DNA: TGTGCCAGCAGTTACGCGTTGGACGGCGATGAAAAACTGTTTTTG. Translation: CASSYALDGDEKLFL.

The sample holds many counts of this clonotype. This sequence joins TRBV2 and TRBJ2-1, with TRBD2 identical over 10 bases. Germline loops: CDR1 SNHLY, CDR2 FYNNEI. Trimming removed 5 bases from V and 8 bases from J; junction bases left unmatched: 6. The CDR3 totals 14 residues. CDR3 nucleotides: TGTGCCAGCAGTCGGCTAGCGGGAGTCGATGAGCAGTTCTTC. Translation: CASSRLAGVDEQFF.

This clonotype appeared once. At one end, the junction sequence differs from germline, possibly due to a read error. The rearrangement uses TRBV30 and TRBJ2-1; weak D call: TRBD1 (5 bases). This CDR3 has 13 residues. Germline assignment: CDR1 GTSNPN and CDR2 SVGIG (reference sequence). The CDR3 loop is CAWRTVSHNEQFF. The CDR3 nucleotides read TGTGCCTGGAGGACAGTCTCCCACAATGAGCAGTTCTTC.

The chain couples TRBV13 to TRBJ1-5, with 9 bases identical to TRBD1. The CDR3 runs to 16 residues. After removal of 5 bases from V and 4 bases from J, the junction contained 9 bases not matched to a gene. Looked up from germline, CDR1 is PRHDT and CDR2 is FYEKMQ (reference sequence). The CDR3: CASSRLQGQGNQPQHF. The CDR3 DNA follows: TGTGCCAGCAGCAGACTCCAGGGACAGGGAAATCAGCCCCAGCATTTT. Based on the CDR3 plus reference TRBV13 and TRBJ1-5, the full variable domain is AAGVIQSPRHLIKEKRETATLKCYPIPRHDTVYWYQQGPGQDPQFLISFYEKMQSDKGSIPDRFSAQQFSDYHSELNMSSLELGDSALYFCASSRLQGQGNQPQHFGDGTRLSIL.

The chain is built from TRBV7-2 and TRBJ2-7; 7 bases agree with TRBD1. V dropped 1 base and J dropped 7; count of bases not matched to a gene: 10. The CDR3 consists of 15 residues. Per germline, CDR1 SGHTA and CDR2 FQGNSA. CDR3 nucleotide sequence: TGTGCCAGCAGCTTAGTTCTGGACAGGTCCAATGAGCAGTACTTC. Protein: CASSLVLDRSNEQYF.

V gene TRBV10-3 combines with J gene TRBJ2-1; no firm D call. V dropped 3 bases and J dropped 5 bases, with 8 bases sitting between them. The CDR3 length is 13 residues. The germline gives CDR1 ENHRY, CDR2 SYGVKD. CDR3 coding DNA: TGTGCCATCAGTGAAAATTCCCACAATGAGCAGTTCTTC. It specifies CAISENSHNEQFF.

This clonotype was detected only a few times. The rearrangement uses TRBV20-1 and TRBJ2-5; D remains unclear. Deletions cut 5 bases from V and 1 base from J, with 5 bases between. CDR1 DFQATT and CDR2 SNEGSKA come from the germline V gene (reference sequence). CDR3 length: 11 residues. The CDR3 is CSAWSQETQYF. The CDR3 DNA sequence: TGCAGTGCTTGGTCCCAAGAGACCCAGTACTTC.

This clonotype was detected a few times. This chain links TRBV9 with TRBJ1-2; no definite D call. The CDR3 loop spans 13 amino acids. Germline CDR1 SGDLS, CDR2 YYNGEE. The V and J ends lost 4 bases and 8 bases respectively, with 15 bases between them. CDR3 region: CASSLTAGGGYTF. The DNA for the CDR3 is TGTGCCAGCAGCCTAACCGCTGGCGGAGGCTACACCTTC.

The table lists this clonotype with a few counts. CDR3 sequence: CASSGMGQPYEKLFF. The CDR3 coding sequence is TGTGCCAGCAGCGGTATGGGGCAGCCTTATGAAAAACTGTTTTTT. J is TRBJ1-4 and V is TRBV9; tentatively, D is TRBD1 (5 bases). CDR1 SGDLS and CDR2 YYNGEE come from the germline V gene. V shed 3 bases and J shed 6 bases, with 15 bases lying between them. This CDR3 comprises 15 residues.

This clonotype was recorded at least ten times. The chain recombines TRBV28 with TRBJ2-7, with 9 positions matching TRBD2. The germline V gene encodes CDR1 MDHEN and CDR2 SYDVKM. The V gene end was trimmed by 6 bases and the J gene end by 3 bases; junction bases not matched to a gene: 3. CDR3 length: 13 residues. The DNA for the CDR3 is TGTGCCAGCAGGGCGGGAGGGATCTACGAGCAGTACTTC. It encodes CASRAGGIYEQYF.

V and J are TRBV10-3 and TRBJ1-2; possible D gene TRBD1, 5 bases. The CDR3 extends over 15 amino acids. Germline-derived CDR1 and CDR2 are ENHRY and SYGVKD. V dropped 3 bases and J dropped 4 bases, with 15 bases sitting between them. This chain's CDR3 is CAISDVDGGSYGYTF. In DNA form, the CDR3 reads TGTGCCATCAGTGACGTGGACGGGGGAAGCTATGGCTACACCTTC.

This clonotype was detected only a few times. The chain joins TRBV5-1 to TRBJ2-1, with D perhaps assigned TRBD1 or TRBD2 (5 bases each). The CDR3 loop spans 13 amino acids. V was trimmed by 4 bases and J by 10 bases, leaving 15 bases between them. The germline V gene encodes CDR1 SGHRS and CDR2 YFSETQ. Written as DNA, the CDR3 is TGCGCCAGCAGCGAACAATTTGGGGACGAGCAGTTCTTC. Protein: CASSEQFGDEQFF. Full variable domain (remainder filled in from reference TRBV5-1 and TRBJ2-1): KAGVTQTPRYLIKTRGQQVTLSCSPISGHRSVSWYQQTPGQGLQFLFEYFSETQRNKGNFPGRFSGRQFSNSRSEMNVSTLELGDSALYLCASSEQFGDEQFFGPGTRLTVL.